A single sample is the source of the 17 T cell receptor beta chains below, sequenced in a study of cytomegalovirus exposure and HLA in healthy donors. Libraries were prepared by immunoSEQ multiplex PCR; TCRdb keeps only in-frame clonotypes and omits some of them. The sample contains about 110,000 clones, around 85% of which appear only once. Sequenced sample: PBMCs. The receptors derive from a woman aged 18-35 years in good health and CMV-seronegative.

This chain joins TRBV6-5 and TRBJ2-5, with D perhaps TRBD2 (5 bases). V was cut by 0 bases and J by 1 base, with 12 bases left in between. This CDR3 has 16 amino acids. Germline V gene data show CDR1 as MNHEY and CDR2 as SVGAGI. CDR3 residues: CASSYSEEKGQETQYF. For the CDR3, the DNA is TGTGCCAGCAGTTACTCGGAGGAAAAGGGCCAAGAGACCCAGTACTTC.

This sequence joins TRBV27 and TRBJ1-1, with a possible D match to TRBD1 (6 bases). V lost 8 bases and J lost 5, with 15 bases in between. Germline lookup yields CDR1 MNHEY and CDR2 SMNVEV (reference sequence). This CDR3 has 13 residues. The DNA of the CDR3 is TGTGCCAGCGGAACGGACAGTTTAACTGAAGCTTTCTTT. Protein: CASGTDSLTEAFF.

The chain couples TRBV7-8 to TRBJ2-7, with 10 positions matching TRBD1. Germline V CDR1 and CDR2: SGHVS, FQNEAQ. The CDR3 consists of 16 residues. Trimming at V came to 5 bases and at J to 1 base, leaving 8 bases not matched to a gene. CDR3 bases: TGTGCCAGCAGCCTCTCCCGGGACAGGGGTTCCTACGAGCAGTACTTC. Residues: CASSLSRDRGSYEQYF.

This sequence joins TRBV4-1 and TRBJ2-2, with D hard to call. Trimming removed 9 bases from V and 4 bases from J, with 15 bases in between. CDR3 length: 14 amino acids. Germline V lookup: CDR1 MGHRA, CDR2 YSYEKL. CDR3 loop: CASTVDPGTGELFF. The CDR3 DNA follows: TGCGCCAGTACTGTAGACCCGGGCACCGGGGAGCTGTTTTTT.

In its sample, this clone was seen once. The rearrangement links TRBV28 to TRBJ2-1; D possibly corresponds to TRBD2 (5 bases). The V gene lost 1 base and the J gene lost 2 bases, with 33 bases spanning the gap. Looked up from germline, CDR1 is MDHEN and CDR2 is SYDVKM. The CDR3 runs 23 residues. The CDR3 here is CASSLSGYGKRDSRRTAYNEQFF. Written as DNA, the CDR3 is TGTGCCAGCAGTTTATCAGGCTACGGGAAGAGGGATTCTCGACGGACCGCCTACAATGAGCAGTTCTTC.

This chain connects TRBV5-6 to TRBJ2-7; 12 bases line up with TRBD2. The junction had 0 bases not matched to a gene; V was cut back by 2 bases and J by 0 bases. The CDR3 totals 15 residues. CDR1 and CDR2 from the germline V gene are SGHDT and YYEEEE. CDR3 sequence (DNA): TGTGCCAGCAGCTTACTAGCGGGGGGCTCCTACGAGCAGTACTTC. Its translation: CASSLLAGGSYEQYF.

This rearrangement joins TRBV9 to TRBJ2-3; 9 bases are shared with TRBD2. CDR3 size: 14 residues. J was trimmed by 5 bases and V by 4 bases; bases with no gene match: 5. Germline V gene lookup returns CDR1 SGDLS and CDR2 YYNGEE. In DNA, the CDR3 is TGTGCCAGCAGCTTCAGCGGGGGGATAGATACGCAGTATTTT. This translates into CASSFSGGIDTQYF. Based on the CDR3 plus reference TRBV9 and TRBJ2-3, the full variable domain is DSGVTQTPKHLITATGQRVTLRCSPRSGDLSVYWYQQSLDQGLQFLIQYYNGEERAKGNILERFSAQQFPDLHSELNLSSLELGDSALYFCASSFSGGIDTQYFGPGTRLTVL.

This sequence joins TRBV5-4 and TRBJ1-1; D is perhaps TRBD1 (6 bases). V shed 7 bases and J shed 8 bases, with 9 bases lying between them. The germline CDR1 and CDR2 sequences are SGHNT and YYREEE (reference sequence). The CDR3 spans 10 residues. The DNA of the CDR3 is TGTGCCAGCCCCACAGGGGAAGCTTTCTTT. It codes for CASPTGEAFF.

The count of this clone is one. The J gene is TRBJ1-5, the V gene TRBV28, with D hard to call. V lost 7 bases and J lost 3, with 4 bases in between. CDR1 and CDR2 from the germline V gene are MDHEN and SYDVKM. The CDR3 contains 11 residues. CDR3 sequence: CASTSNQPQHF. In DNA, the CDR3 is TGTGCCAGCACTTCCAATCAGCCCCAGCATTTT.

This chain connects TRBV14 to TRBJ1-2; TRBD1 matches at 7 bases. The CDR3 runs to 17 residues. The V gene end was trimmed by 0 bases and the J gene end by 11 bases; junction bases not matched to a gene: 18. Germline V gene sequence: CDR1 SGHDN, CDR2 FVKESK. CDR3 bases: TGTGCCAGCAGCCAAGAATGGGAGACAGGGCCGGCGCCGGGGTACACCTTC. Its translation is CASSQEWETGPAPGYTF.

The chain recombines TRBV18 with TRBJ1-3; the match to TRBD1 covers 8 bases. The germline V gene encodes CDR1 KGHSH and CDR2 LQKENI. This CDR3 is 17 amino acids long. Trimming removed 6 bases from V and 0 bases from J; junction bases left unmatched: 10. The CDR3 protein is CASSLTGTGNSGNTIYF. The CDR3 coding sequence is TGTGCCAGCTCCCTAACAGGGACAGGAAACTCTGGAAACACCATATATTTT.

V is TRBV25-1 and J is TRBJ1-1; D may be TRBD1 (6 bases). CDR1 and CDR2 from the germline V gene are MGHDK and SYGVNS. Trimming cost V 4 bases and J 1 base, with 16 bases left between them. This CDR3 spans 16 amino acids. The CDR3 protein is CASSVSYMDRNTEAFF. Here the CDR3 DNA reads TGTGCCAGCAGTGTGTCCTACATGGACAGGAACACTGAAGCTTTCTTT.

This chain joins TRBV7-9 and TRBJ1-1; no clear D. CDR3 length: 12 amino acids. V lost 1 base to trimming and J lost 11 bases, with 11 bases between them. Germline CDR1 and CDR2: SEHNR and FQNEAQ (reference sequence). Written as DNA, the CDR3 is TGTGCCAGCAGCTTAGATGCCTCGAGGGCTTTCTTT. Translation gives CASSLDASRAFF.

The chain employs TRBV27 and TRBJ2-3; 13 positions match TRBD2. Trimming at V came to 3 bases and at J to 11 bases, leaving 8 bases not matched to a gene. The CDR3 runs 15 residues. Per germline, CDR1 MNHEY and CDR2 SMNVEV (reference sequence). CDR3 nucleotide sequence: TGTGCCAGCAGTTTGGGGACTAGCGGGGTAAGCCTGCAGTATTTT. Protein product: CASSLGTSGVSLQYF.

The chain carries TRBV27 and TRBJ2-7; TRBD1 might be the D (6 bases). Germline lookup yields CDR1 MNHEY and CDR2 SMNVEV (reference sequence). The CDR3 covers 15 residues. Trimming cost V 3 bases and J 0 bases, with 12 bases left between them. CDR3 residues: CASSLGQGISYEQYF. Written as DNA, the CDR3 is TGTGCCAGCAGTTTGGGGCAGGGGATCTCCTACGAGCAGTACTTC.

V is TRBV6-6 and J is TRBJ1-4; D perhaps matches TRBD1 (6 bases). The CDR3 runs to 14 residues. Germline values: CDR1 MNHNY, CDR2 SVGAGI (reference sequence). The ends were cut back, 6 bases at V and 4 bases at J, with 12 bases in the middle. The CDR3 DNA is TGTGCCAGCAGCCCCGACAGGATTAATGAAAAACTGTTTTTT. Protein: CASSPDRINEKLFF.

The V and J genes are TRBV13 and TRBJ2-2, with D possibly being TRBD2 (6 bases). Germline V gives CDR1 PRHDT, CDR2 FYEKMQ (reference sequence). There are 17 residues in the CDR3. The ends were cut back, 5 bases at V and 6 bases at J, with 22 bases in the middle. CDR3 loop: CASSLPRAGLYSGELFF. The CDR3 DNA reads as TGTGCCAGCAGCCTCCCTCGGGCGGGGCTGTATTCCGGGGAGCTGTTTTTT.